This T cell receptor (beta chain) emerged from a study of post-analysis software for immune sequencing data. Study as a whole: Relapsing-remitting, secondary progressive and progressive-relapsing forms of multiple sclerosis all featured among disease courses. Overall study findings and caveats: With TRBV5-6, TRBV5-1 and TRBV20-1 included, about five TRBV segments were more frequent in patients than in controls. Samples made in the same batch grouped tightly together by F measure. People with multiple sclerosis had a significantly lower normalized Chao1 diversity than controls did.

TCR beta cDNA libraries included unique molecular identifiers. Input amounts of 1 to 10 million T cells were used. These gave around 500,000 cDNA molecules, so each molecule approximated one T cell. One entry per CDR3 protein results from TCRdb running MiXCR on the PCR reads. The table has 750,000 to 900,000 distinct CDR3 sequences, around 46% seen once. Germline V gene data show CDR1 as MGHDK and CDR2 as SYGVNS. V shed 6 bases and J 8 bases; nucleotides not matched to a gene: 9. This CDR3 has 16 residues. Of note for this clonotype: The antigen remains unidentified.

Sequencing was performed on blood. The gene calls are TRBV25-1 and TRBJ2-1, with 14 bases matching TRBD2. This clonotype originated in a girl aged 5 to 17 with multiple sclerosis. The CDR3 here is CASSPTGTSGSYEQFF. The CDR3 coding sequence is TGTGCCAGCAGCCCGACCGGGACTAGCGGGAGTTATGAGCAGTTCTTC.